This record looks at one TCR beta chain sequence and its context. This clone has just one count. No antigen is known for it. The record has no base qualities; no much larger clone is one base away. This entry comes from a study of preoperative IRX-2 immunotherapy in early breast cancer (dated by TCRdb to about 2019). The intended sense of this specimen's treatment or condition label: preoperative locoregional IRX-2 cytokine immunotherapy. The samples were obtained from a phase Ib study that tested preoperative, locoregional IRX-2 cytokine immunotherapy designed to prime immune responses. Patients with early-stage breast cancer who were given IRX-2 before surgery served as donors. Clipping removes 3 bases from V and 1 base from J, with 8 as the unmatched junction base count. Per the germline V gene, MDHEN is the CDR1 and SYDVKM is the CDR2. The CDR3 measures 16 amino acids from cysteine to phenylalanine. Only CDR3 DNA remains: 48 bases, in frame from the first base.

The library was built by means of the immunoSEQ multiplex PCR assay. TCRdb provides this immuneACCESS table in a form limited to in-frame rearrangements. Some clones are lacking; in checked studies, under half of them reflect an unresolved V gene, and why the rest are absent is not known. The sample records some 21,000 clones, approximately 86% of which are singletons. The ten largest account for approximately 1.1% of the sample. Here the chain combines TRBV28 and TRBJ1-1; TRBD1 aligns with 7 central bases. The specimen comprised lymph node tissue, sampled after IRX-2 immunotherapy. The sequence was collected from a human donor with breast cancer. Read as DNA, the sequence is TGTGCCAGCAGTTTTGTAGGGGGCAGGGGGAACACTGAAGCTTTCTTT. Translated, it reads CASSFVGGRGNTEAFF.